These 10 T cell receptor beta chains were all obtained from the same sample, sequenced in a study of blood T cell repertoires in COVID-19. Repertoires were generated with immunoSEQ multiplex PCR, while TCRdb's copy carries only in-frame clones and drops some. The sample shows about 180,000 clones, 80% to 90% of them seen only once. Sequencing input: peripheral blood. All receptors come from a man between 18 and 29 years old who had recovered from COVID-19.

The V gene is TRBV3-1 (or the pseudogene TRBV3-2), the J gene TRBJ1-1; D ambiguous. Trimming shortened V by 4 bases and J by 0 bases, and 6 bases separated the two germline ends. Germline CDR1 LGHDT, CDR2 YNNKEL (reference sequence). The CDR3 spans 13 residues. DNA for the CDR3: TGTGCCAGCAGCCGATCAGTGAACACTGAAGCTTTCTTT. Encoded protein: CASSRSVNTEAFF.

This chain uses TRBV19 with TRBJ2-1; 10 bases are a match to TRBD2. The CDR3 runs 15 residues. J gave up 9 bases and V 0 bases, and 5 bases lay outside the gene matches. Germline CDR1 reads LNHDA; CDR2 reads SQIVND (reference sequence). In DNA form, the CDR3 reads TGTGCCAGTAGTATAGATTTAGGACTAGCGGCTGAGCAGTTCTTC. Translated: CASSIDLGLAAEQFF.

This chain joins TRBV5-1 and TRBJ2-3, with TRBD1 matching 10 bases. Germline values: CDR1 SGHRS, CDR2 YFSETQ. V shed 4 bases, J shed 0 bases, and the junction held 8 bases outside the gene matches. The CDR3 totals 17 residues. Here the CDR3 DNA reads TGCGCCAGCAGCGTATACCCGGGACAGGGGAGCACAGATACGCAGTATTTT. Translation: CASSVYPGQGSTDTQYF.

This chain connects TRBV19 to TRBJ1-5; the D gene is possibly TRBD1 (5 bases). The CDR3 is made up of 14 amino acids. CDR1 is LNHDA, CDR2 SQIVND, per germline (reference sequence). Trimming removed 6 bases from V and 5 bases from J, with 14 bases in between. In nucleotides, the CDR3 is TGTGCCAGTAGCCCCGAGCAGGGCCATCAGCCCCAGCATTTT. Amino acids: CASSPEQGHQPQHF.

This clone turned up a few times. The chain couples TRBV29-1 to TRBJ2-7; D possibly corresponds to TRBD2 (5 bases). Trimming cost V 6 bases and J 0 bases, with 18 bases left between them. The CDR3 has 15 residues. The germline gives CDR1 SQVTM, CDR2 ANQGSEA. The chain's CDR3 is CSVTLGAESSYEQYF. The CDR3, as DNA: TGCAGCGTCACCTTGGGAGCGGAGAGCTCCTACGAGCAGTACTTC.

This rearrangement joins TRBV7-8 to TRBJ2-7, with D possibly TRBD2 on 5 matching bases. V was pared by 1 base and J by 5 bases, with 6 bases between. The germline gives CDR1 SGHVS, CDR2 FQNEAQ. CDR3 length equals 12 residues. CDR3: CASSLDGNEQYF. The DNA of the CDR3 is TGTGCCAGCAGCTTAGACGGGAACGAGCAGTACTTC.

The V gene is TRBV14, the J gene TRBJ2-3, with D unclear. The CDR3 has 13 amino acids. CDR1 and CDR2 (germline): SGHDN, FVKESK. The V end was cut by 4 bases, the J end by 2 bases, with 7 bases between. The CDR3, as DNA: TGTGCCAGCAGCCTGGCCACCACAGATACGCAGTATTTT. Protein product: CASSLATTDTQYF. Filled out from reference TRBV14 and TRBJ2-3, the complete variable domain reads EAGVTQFPSHSVIEKGQTVTLRCDPISGHDNLYWYRRVMGKEIKFLLHFVKESKQDESGMPNNRFLAERTGGTYSTLKVQPAELEDSGVYFCASSLATTDTQYFGPGTRLTVL.

This sequence joins TRBV30 and TRBJ1-1; D is uncertain. Trimming cost V 7 bases and J 0 bases, with 12 bases left between them. CDR1 GTSNPN and CDR2 SVGIG come from the germline V gene (reference sequence). CDR3 size: 13 residues. The CDR3: CASRGFVNTEAFF. DNA for the CDR3: TGTGCCTCTCGGGGTTTTGTGAACACTGAAGCTTTCTTT.

The chain is built from TRBV5-6 and TRBJ2-7, with TRBD1 identical over 12 bases. CDR1 is SGHDT, CDR2 YYEEEE, per germline. CDR3 length: 15 residues. V trimming: 3 bases; J trimming: 5 bases; junction bases outside the gene matches: 6. CDR3 amino acids: CASSWLGTGGHEQYF. For the CDR3, the DNA is TGTGCCAGCAGCTGGCTTGGGACAGGGGGCCACGAGCAGTACTTC.

The chain recombines TRBV18 with TRBJ1-3, with TRBD1 identical over 7 bases. The V gene's germline CDR1 is KGHSH and CDR2 LQKENI. Unmatched junction bases numbered 7, after V lost 2 bases and J lost 0 bases. The CDR3 runs 17 residues. The CDR3 here is CASSPMTGSDSGNTIYF. CDR3 in DNA: TGTGCCAGCTCACCAATGACAGGGAGCGACTCTGGAAACACCATATATTTT.